The table lists the clone carrying this TCR beta chain with a few counts. This specimen belongs to a study of blood T cell repertoires in COVID-19. The assay was immunoSEQ multiplex PCR, and TCRdb's table has in-frame clones only and misses some. The sample holds around 180,000 clones, 81% seen once. In germline, CDR1 is GTSNPN, CDR2 SVGIG (reference sequence). CDR3 length: 16 residues. Trimming took off 0 bases at V and 0 bases at J, with 12 bases between the two ends. The sequence was obtained from a woman aged 80 or over with COVID-19, enrolled during active disease. Material: peripheral blood. The genes are TRBV30 and TRBJ2-1; D not resolved. CDR3 DNA: TGTGCCTGGAGTGTATACGGGTTCGACTCCTACAATGAGCAGTTCTTC. Translating it yields CAWSVYGFDSYNEQFF.